This TCR beta chain derives from a study of T cell repertoires in cytomegalovirus infection (dated by TCRdb to between 2018 and 2021). Concerning the study at large: Recently identified HLA-C-restricted CMV epitopes, whose presentation resists viral immunomodulation, were targeted by peptide stimulations together with well-studied HLA-B-restricted epitopes. Donor HLA type was relevant to the analysis, because carriage of CMV infection together with the matching HLA type was indicated by public TCR beta signatures.

Compared with germline, V lacks 5 bases and J lacks 11 bases; bases without a gene match: 9. There are 15 amino acids in the CDR3, from cysteine to phenylalanine inclusive. Left in the record is the CDR3 DNA by itself, 45 bases read in frame from the first base. CDR1 SEHNR and CDR2 FQNEAQ were looked up in the germline V gene (reference sequence). A word on this clonotype: Its antigen is unknown. Base-call qualities are not available, and no considerably larger clone is one nucleotide away.

TCRdb lists the instrument as Illumina HiSeq 1500. TCRdb ran its own pipeline on the public reads, namely fastp trimming at Q25 and MiXCR clone calling, and kept in-frame beta chains. Each entry is one CDR3 protein sequence, shown with its most common DNA and genes. The sample contains about 100,000 distinct CDR3 sequences, about 29% of them found a single time. The top ten clonotypes cover over 60% of the sample. The meaning of the sample's treatment or condition label: in vitro stimulation with specific CMV peptide epitopes to enrich CMV-specific T cells. Results and caveats for the whole study, not just this receptor: The ex vivo response was dominated by HLA-C-restricted CMV-specific TCR beta clonotypes, which also provided the single most frequent clonotype in two of eight donors. In both this cohort and an independent roughly 350-donor cohort, the cumulative frequency of public TCR beta family members distinguished carriers of CMV infection plus the relevant HLA type.

The sequence was obtained from a human donor in good health (CMV status not recorded). Some clones in this sample may be carry-over from other donors' samples. The chain joins TRBV7-9 to TRBJ2-1; TRBD2 lines up with 13 middle nucleotides. Sequencing used CD8+ T cells from cultured PBMCs, obtained from culture after CMV antigen stimulation. The DNA is as follows: TGTGCCAGCAGCACTAGCGGGGGGGCCTACGCCCAGCAGTTCTTC. Its product reads: CASSTSGGAYAQQFF.